Described below is a single T cell receptor (beta chain) sequence and its context. What it binds is not known. PCR employed 60 Vbeta and 13 Jbeta primers. Sequencing was performed with immunoSEQ multiplex PCR; in TCRdb, only in-frame clones are kept and a portion is missing. Recorded for this sample: 130,000 to 150,000 clones. The source of the sample is a study of cytomegalovirus exposure and HLA in healthy donors. The length of the CDR3 is 15 residues. Per the germline V gene, CDR1 is LGHNA and CDR2 is YSLEER. V gave up 2 bases and J gave up 3 bases; unmatched junction bases: 5. Points from the study as a whole: Several of the most significant clusters were apparently associated with common viral pathogens in a later analysis.

Sequencing used PBMCs. The rearrangement joins TRBV4-3 to TRBJ2-7, with 9 bases aligning to TRBD1. This TCR derives from a woman aged 45-65 years in good health and CMV-seronegative. As DNA, the CDR3 is TGCGCCAGCAGCCAAAACCCGACAGGGGGCTACGAGCAGTACTTC. It is translated as CASSQNPTGGYEQYF.